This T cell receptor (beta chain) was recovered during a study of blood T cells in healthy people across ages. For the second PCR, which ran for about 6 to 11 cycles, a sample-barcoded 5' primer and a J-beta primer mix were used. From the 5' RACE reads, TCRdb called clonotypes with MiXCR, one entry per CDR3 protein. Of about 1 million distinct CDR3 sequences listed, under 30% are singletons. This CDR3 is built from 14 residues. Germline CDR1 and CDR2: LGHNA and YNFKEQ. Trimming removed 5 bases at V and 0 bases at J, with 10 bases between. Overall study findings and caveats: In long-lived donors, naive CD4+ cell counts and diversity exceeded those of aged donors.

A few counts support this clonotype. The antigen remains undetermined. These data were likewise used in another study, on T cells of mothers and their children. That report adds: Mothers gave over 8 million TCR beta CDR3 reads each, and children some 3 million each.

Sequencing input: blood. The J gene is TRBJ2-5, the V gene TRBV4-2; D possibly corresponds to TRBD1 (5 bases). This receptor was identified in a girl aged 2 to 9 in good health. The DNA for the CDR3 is TGTGCCAGCAGCAAGGGGTCTAACCAAGAGACCCAGTACTTC. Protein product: CASSKGSNQETQYF.